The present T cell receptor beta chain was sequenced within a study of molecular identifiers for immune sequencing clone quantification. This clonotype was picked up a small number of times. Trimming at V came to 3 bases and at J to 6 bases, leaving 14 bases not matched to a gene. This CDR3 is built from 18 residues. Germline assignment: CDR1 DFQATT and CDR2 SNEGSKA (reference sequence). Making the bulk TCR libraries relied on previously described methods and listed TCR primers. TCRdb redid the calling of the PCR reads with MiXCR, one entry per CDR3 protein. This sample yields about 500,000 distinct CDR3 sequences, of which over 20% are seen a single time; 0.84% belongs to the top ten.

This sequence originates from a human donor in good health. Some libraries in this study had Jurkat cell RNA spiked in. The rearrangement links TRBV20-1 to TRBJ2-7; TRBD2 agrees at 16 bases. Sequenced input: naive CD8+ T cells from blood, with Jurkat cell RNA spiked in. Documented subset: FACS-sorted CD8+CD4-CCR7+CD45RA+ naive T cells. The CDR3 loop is CSASGEGGTSGRAAEQYF. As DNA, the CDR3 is TGCAGTGCTAGTGGCGAAGGCGGGACTAGCGGGAGGGCCGCCGAGCAGTACTTC.